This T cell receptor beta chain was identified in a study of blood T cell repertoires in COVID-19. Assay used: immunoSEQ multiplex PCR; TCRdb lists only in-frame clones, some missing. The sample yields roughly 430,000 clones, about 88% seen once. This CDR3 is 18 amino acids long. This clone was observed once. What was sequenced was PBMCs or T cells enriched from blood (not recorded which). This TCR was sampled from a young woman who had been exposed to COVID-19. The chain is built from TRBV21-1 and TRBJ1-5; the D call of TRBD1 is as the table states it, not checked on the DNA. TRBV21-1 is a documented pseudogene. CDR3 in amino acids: CASSKGELKDSRNQPQHF. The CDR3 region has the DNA TGTGCCAGCAGCAAGGGAGAGCTCAAGGACAGCCGAAATCAGCCCCAGCATTTT.